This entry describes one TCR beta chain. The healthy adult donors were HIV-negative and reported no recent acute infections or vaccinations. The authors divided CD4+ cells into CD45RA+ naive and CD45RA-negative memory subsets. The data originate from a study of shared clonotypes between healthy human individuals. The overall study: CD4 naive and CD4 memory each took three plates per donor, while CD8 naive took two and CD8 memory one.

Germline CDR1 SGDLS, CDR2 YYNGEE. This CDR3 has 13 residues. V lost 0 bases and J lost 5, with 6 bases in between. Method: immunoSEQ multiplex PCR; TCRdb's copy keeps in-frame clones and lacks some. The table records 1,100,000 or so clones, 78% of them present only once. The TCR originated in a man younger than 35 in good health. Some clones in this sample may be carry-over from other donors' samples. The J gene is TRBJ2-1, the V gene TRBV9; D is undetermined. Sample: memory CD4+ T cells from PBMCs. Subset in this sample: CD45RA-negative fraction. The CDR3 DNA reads TGTGCCAGCAGCGTAGCTAGGGACAATGAGCAGTTCTTC. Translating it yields CASSVARDNEQFF.